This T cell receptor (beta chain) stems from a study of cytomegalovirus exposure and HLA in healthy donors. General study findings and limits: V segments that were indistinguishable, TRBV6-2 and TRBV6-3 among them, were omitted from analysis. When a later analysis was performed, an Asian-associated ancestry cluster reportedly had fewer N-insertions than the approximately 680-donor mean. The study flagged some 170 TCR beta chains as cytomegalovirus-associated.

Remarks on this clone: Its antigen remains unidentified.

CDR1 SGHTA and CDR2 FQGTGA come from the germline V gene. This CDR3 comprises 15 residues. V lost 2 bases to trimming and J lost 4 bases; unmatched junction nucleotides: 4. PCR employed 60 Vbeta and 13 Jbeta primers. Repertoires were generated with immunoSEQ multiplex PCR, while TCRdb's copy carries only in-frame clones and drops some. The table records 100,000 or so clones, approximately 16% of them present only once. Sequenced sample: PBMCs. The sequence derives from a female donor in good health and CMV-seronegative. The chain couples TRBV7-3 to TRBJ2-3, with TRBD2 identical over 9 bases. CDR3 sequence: CASSLGLARPDTQYF. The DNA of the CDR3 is TGTGCCAGCAGCTTAGGACTAGCGAGACCAGATACGCAGTATTTT.